This T cell receptor (beta chain) was observed in a study of T cell responses to AZD1222 COVID-19 vaccine. This clone was counted only a few times. Its target is not known. Assay used: immunoSEQ multiplex PCR; TCRdb lists only in-frame clones, some missing. The sample lists roughly 120,000 clones; around 90% were seen once. The CDR3 totals 14 residues. Deletions cut 4 bases from V and 1 base from J, with 10 bases between. Germline V lookup: CDR1 WSHSY, CDR2 SAAADI. Study-level findings and limits: Only 5 to 7 AZD1222 recipients tested seropositive at baseline. Donors were largely white British and mainly female; clonal diversity was possibly underestimated.

The sequence came from an adult in good health. The chain combines TRBV10-2 with TRBJ1-1; D unresolved. Sequences were derived from peripheral blood, sampled on day 0 of AZD1222 vaccination. CDR3 DNA sequence: TGCGCCAGCAGTGGCGTGACCGAGAACACTGAAGCTTTCTTT. Its translation: CASSGVTENTEAFF.